The next 30 T cell receptor beta chains were all read from a single sample in a study of blood T cell repertoires in COVID-19. Assay used: immunoSEQ multiplex PCR; TCRdb lists only in-frame clones, some missing. Of more than 150,000 clones listed, about 86% are singletons. Sequenced input: peripheral blood. Receptors were obtained from a woman in her 70s with acute or convalescent COVID-19.

V gene TRBV21-1 combines with J gene TRBJ2-1; the D call of TRBD2 is as the table states it, not checked on the DNA. TRBV21-1 is described as a pseudogene. The CDR3 runs 11 residues. CDR3 sequence reads: CASSKSTEQFF. The CDR3, as DNA: TGTGCCAGCAGCAAAAGCACTGAGCAGTTCTTC.

The V and J genes are TRBV20-1 and TRBJ2-1; 7 nucleotides line up with TRBD1. Germline loops: CDR1 DFQATT, CDR2 SNEGSKA (reference sequence). J lost 3 bases, V lost 3 bases, and 8 bases had no gene match. This CDR3 has 15 residues. In DNA, the CDR3 is TGCAGTGCTAGTTTTAGGGACAGAGTCTACAATGAGCAGTTCTTC. Translated: CSASFRDRVYNEQFF.

The chain links TRBV6-5 to TRBJ1-3; maybe TRBD1 (5 bases). The CDR3 extends over 15 amino acids. CDR1 is MNHEY, CDR2 SVGAGI, per germline. V was trimmed by 6 bases and J by 2 bases, leaving 14 bases between them. The CDR3 sequence is CASRSSRVPGNTIYF. CDR3 DNA: TGTGCCAGCAGATCCTCCAGGGTCCCTGGAAACACCATATATTTT.

The V call is TRBV25-1, the J call TRBJ2-1, with a tentative D call TRBD1 (6 bases). CDR1 and CDR2 (germline): MGHDK, SYGVNS. CDR3 size: 13 residues. Trimming took off 2 bases at V and 7 bases at J, with 9 bases between the two ends. DNA for the CDR3: TGTGCCAGCAGTGAAATAGGGGGTAATGAGCAGTTCTTC. Translation gives CASSEIGGNEQFF.

The rearrangement joins TRBV5-1 to TRBJ1-6; no reliable D call. Germline CDR1 is SGHRS and CDR2 is YFSETQ. V gave up 0 bases and J gave up 6 bases, with 10 bases separating them. This CDR3 has 15 residues. The CDR3 DNA follows: TGCGCCAGCAGCTTGGGGTACAGCCCTAATTCACCCCTCCACTTT. The encoded protein is CASSLGYSPNSPLHF.

This chain links TRBV6-5 with TRBJ1-1, with D hard to call. The V and J ends lost 4 bases and 0 bases respectively, with 12 bases between them. This CDR3 spans 15 amino acids. Germline V gives CDR1 MNHEY, CDR2 SVGAGI. In DNA, the CDR3 is TGTGCCAGCAGTTCCTCGGGAGCTATGAACACTGAAGCTTTCTTT. Translated: CASSSSGAMNTEAFF.

This chain links TRBV28 with TRBJ2-1; the match to TRBD1 covers 9 bases. The V gene end was trimmed by 6 bases and the J gene end by 8 bases; junction bases not matched to a gene: 8. The CDR3 has 14 amino acids. Germline V gene lookup returns CDR1 MDHEN and CDR2 SYDVKM. This CDR3 is CASSFGTGFYEQFF. For the CDR3, the DNA is TGTGCCAGCAGCTTCGGGACAGGGTTTTATGAGCAGTTCTTC.

The gene calls are TRBV4-2 and TRBJ2-7, with TRBD2 matching over 10 bases. The CDR3 spans 16 residues. Per germline, CDR1 LGHNA and CDR2 YNFKEQ. The V and J ends lost 1 base and 6 bases, in that order; junction bases with no gene match: 9. CDR3 region: CASSQVGASGSFEQYF. The CDR3 nucleotides read TGTGCCAGCAGCCAAGTAGGCGCTAGCGGGAGTTTCGAGCAGTACTTC.

This clone was detected once. DNA for the CDR3: TGTGCCAGCAGTTACGACCGGACAGGGGGTTTTGACACCGGGGAGCTGTTTTTT. The encoded protein is CASSYDRTGGFDTGELFF. The V gene is TRBV6-2 or TRBV6-3, the J gene TRBJ2-2; TRBD1 matches at 10 bases. Losses at the gene ends were 2 bases for V and 3 bases for J; bases not matched to a gene: 9. Germline CDR1 is MNHEY and CDR2 is SVGEGT. The CDR3 contains 18 residues.

The sample holds one count of this clone. J is TRBJ1-2 and V is TRBV27; TRBD1 is a possible D gene (5 bases). Trimming stripped 6 bases from V and 4 bases from J, with 12 bases between. Germline assignment: CDR1 MNHEY and CDR2 SMNVEV (reference sequence). The CDR3 contains 13 residues. CDR3 residues: CASSPSTVYGYTF. The CDR3 nucleotides read TGTGCCAGCAGCCCGTCGACAGTCTATGGCTACACCTTC.

This rearrangement joins TRBV7-9 to TRBJ1-4, with a possible D match to TRBD1 (6 bases). This CDR3 spans 14 amino acids. Trimming shortened V by 5 bases and J by 7 bases, and 14 bases separated the two germline ends. Germline CDR1 SEHNR, CDR2 FQNEAQ (reference sequence). CDR3 region: CASSVGGGPEKLFF. Here the CDR3 DNA reads TGTGCCAGCAGCGTAGGGGGAGGCCCTGAAAAACTGTTTTTT.

The chain has TRBV30 and TRBJ1-3, with a tentative D call TRBD1 (5 bases). The germline CDR1 and CDR2 sequences are GTSNPN and SVGIG (reference sequence). Trimming cost V 2 bases and J 1 base, with 9 bases left between them. This CDR3 has 14 amino acids. The CDR3 loop is CAWSIGASGNTIYF. The CDR3 region has the DNA TGTGCCTGGAGTATAGGGGCATCTGGAAACACCATATATTTT.

The chain combines TRBV18 with TRBJ1-5, with D maybe TRBD1 (5 bases). Germline CDR1 KGHSH, CDR2 LQKENI. There are 14 residues in the CDR3. V shed 5 bases and J shed 7 bases, with 15 bases lying between them. Here the CDR3 DNA reads TGTGCCAGCTCAGAACTTGGGGGGAGGCAGCCCCAGCATTTT. Translated, it gives CASSELGGRQPQHF.

This chain links TRBV6-5 with TRBJ2-1, with D possibly matching TRBD2 (6 bases). This CDR3 is 15 amino acids long. Germline CDR1 is MNHEY and CDR2 is SVGAGI. Trimming shortened V by 6 bases and J by 1 base, and 13 bases separated the two germline ends. CDR3: CASRELGGSYNEQFF. In nucleotides, the CDR3 is TGTGCCAGCAGAGAGCTCGGGGGATCCTACAATGAGCAGTTCTTC.

V is TRBV4-1 and J is TRBJ1-5, with TRBD1 as a possible D gene (5 bases). This CDR3 contains 16 residues. V dropped 0 bases and J dropped 1 base, with 10 bases sitting between them. Germline V gives CDR1 MGHRA, CDR2 YSYEKL. In DNA form, the CDR3 reads TGCGCCAGCAGCCAAGATGGGGGGGGGAGCAATCAGCCCCAGCATTTT. As protein: CASSQDGGGSNQPQHF.

The chain recombines TRBV28 with TRBJ2-3, with 13 positions matching TRBD2. In germline, CDR1 is MDHEN, CDR2 SYDVKM. V was clipped by 4 bases and J by 9 bases; unmatched bases: 7. CDR3 length: 15 residues. The chain's CDR3 is CASSYRTSGSSTQYF. CDR3 DNA sequence: TGTGCCAGCAGTTATAGGACTAGCGGGAGTTCAACGCAGTATTTT.

This clone has a handful of counts. The chain recombines TRBV25-1 with TRBJ1-5; D is unclear. V lost 5 bases and J 4 bases, leaving 6 bases between the germline ends. The V gene's germline CDR1 is MGHDK and CDR2 SYGVNS. The CDR3 is made up of 12 amino acids. This CDR3 reads CASSSLNQPQHF. CDR3 in DNA: TGTGCCAGCAGTTCCTTAAATCAGCCCCAGCATTTT.

CDR3 loop: CASRNRGSSGANVLTF. Written as DNA, the CDR3 is TGTGCCAGTAGGAACAGGGGGAGCTCTGGGGCCAACGTCCTGACTTTC. This chain links TRBV19 with TRBJ2-6; 8 nucleotides match TRBD1. Unmatched junction bases numbered 4, after V lost 6 bases and J lost 0 bases. The CDR3 is 16 amino acids. Germline loops: CDR1 LNHDA, CDR2 SQIVND (reference sequence). Supplemented by reference TRBV19 and TRBJ2-6, the full variable domain reads DGGITQSPKYLFRKEGQNVTLSCEQNLNHDAMYWYRQDPGQGLRLIYYSQIVNDFQKGDIAEGYSVSREKKESFPLTVTSAQKNPTAFYLCASRNRGSSGANVLTFGAGSRLTVL.

The genes are TRBV19 and TRBJ1-4; 8 bases agree with TRBD1. Germline CDR1 and CDR2: LNHDA and SQIVND (reference sequence). With V trimmed by 5 bases and J by 0 bases, 2 bases remained unmatched. The CDR3 consists of 15 residues. CDR3 loop: CASSGQGATNEKLFF. The CDR3 coding sequence is TGTGCCAGTAGTGGACAGGGAGCAACTAATGAAAAACTGTTTTTT.

This clone came up a few times. The genes are TRBV4-1 and TRBJ2-1; TRBD2 matches 8 bases. V was pared by 4 bases and J by 7 bases, with 15 bases of the junction left unmatched. Looked up from germline, CDR1 is MGHRA and CDR2 is YSYEKL. The length of the CDR3 is 17 residues. CDR3 region: CASSPVDLGGRRNEQFF. For the CDR3, the DNA is TGCGCCAGCAGCCCTGTTGATCTAGGCGGGAGGCGGAATGAGCAGTTCTTC.

This chain joins TRBV6-2 or TRBV6-3 and TRBJ2-3; maybe TRBD2 (5 bases). The CDR3 runs to 15 residues. CDR1 is MNHEY, CDR2 SVGEGT, per germline. With 2 bases removed from V and 1 base from J, the gap between germline ends came to 10 bases. CDR3 nucleotides: TGTGCCAGCAGTTACGAGGGCAGACGCACAGATACGCAGTATTTT. It codes for CASSYEGRRTDTQYF.

The chain recombines TRBV29-1 with TRBJ1-2; possibly TRBD1 for D (5 bases). The CDR3 is 12 residues long. V dropped 4 bases and J dropped 4 bases, with 10 bases sitting between them. CDR1 and CDR2 from the germline V gene are SQVTM and ANQGSEA. In nucleotides, the CDR3 is TGCAGCGTTGGCAGGGTCGGCTATGGCTACACCTTC. Its translation: CSVGRVGYGYTF.

This rearrangement joins TRBV14 to TRBJ2-1; D unclear. V was pared by 2 bases and J by 12 bases, with 8 bases between. CDR3 size: 11 residues. CDR1 and CDR2 (germline): SGHDN, FVKESK. This chain's CDR3 is CASSQTEMQFF. The CDR3 coding sequence is TGTGCCAGCAGCCAAACTGAAATGCAGTTCTTC.

The chain has TRBV19 and TRBJ1-2; TRBD1 aligns across 8 bases. The CDR3 runs 16 residues. V was pared by 2 bases and J by 0 bases, with 5 bases of the junction left unmatched. Germline CDR1 is LNHDA and CDR2 is SQIVND (reference sequence). The CDR3 loop is CASSILGQGPNYGYTF. CDR3 nucleotides: TGTGCCAGTAGTATACTCGGACAGGGACCTAACTATGGCTACACCTTC.

The chain employs TRBV30 and TRBJ1-4; weak D call: TRBD1 (5 bases). Trimming left V 7 bases short and J 1 base short, with 13 bases between. The germline CDR1 and CDR2 sequences are GTSNPN and SVGIG (reference sequence). The CDR3 is 14 amino acids. The CDR3 here is CAFGRGGTNEKLFF. The CDR3 DNA reads as TGTGCCTTCGGCCGGGGGGGAACTAATGAAAAACTGTTTTTT. Based on the CDR3 plus reference TRBV30 and TRBJ1-4, the full variable domain is SQTIHQWPATLVQPVGSPLSLECTVEGTSNPNLYWYRQAAGRGLQLLFYSVGIGQISSEVPQNLSASRPQDRQFILSSKKLLLSDSGFYLCAFGRGGTNEKLFFGSGTQLSVL.

The chain joins TRBV4-3 to TRBJ2-5; 9 bases match TRBD2. The V segment lost 4 bases and the J segment 7 bases; nucleotides outside the gene matches: 4. The CDR3 totals 13 residues. Germline loops: CDR1 LGHNA, CDR2 YSLEER. This CDR3 is CASSPGRGGTQYF. The DNA for the CDR3 is TGCGCCAGCAGCCCAGGGCGGGGGGGGACCCAGTACTTC.

The chain couples TRBV28 to TRBJ2-3, with D perhaps TRBD2 (7 bases). CDR3 length: 16 amino acids. Germline V lookup: CDR1 MDHEN, CDR2 SYDVKM. V was shortened by 3 bases and J by 1 base, with 14 bases between the two germline ends. CDR3 in amino acids: CASSFRGALGTDTQYF. The CDR3 nucleotides read TGTGCCAGCAGTTTCCGGGGGGCCTTGGGCACAGATACGCAGTATTTT.

In this sample, this clone turned up a few times. V gene TRBV5-1 combines with J gene TRBJ1-4; 8 bases are a match to TRBD1. The ends lost 0 bases at V and 8 bases at J; junction bases unmatched: 9. The CDR3 loop spans 16 amino acids. Germline V lookup: CDR1 SGHRS, CDR2 YFSETQ. The CDR3 region has the DNA TGCGCCAGCAGCTTGGACTTCAGGGGGCGTGGAGAAAAACTGTTTTTT. Protein sequence: CASSLDFRGRGEKLFF.

J is TRBJ2-6 and V is TRBV2, with 7 bases matching TRBD1. Losses at the gene ends were 6 bases for V and 0 bases for J; bases not matched to a gene: 8. CDR3 length: 17 amino acids. Germline CDR1 reads SNHLY; CDR2 reads FYNNEI. CDR3 region: CASRTGPPRSGANVLTF. The CDR3 DNA sequence: TGTGCCAGCAGGACAGGGCCCCCTCGCTCTGGGGCCAACGTCCTGACTTTC.

The genes are TRBV6-5 and TRBJ2-1; D possibly corresponds to TRBD2 (6 bases). The germline CDR1 and CDR2 sequences are MNHEY and SVGAGI. V was cut by 5 bases and J by 6 bases, with 11 bases left in between. This CDR3 contains 13 residues. The CDR3 nucleotides read TGTGCCAGCAGTCCACTGGGGGGCAATGAGCAGTTCTTC. This gives the protein CASSPLGGNEQFF.